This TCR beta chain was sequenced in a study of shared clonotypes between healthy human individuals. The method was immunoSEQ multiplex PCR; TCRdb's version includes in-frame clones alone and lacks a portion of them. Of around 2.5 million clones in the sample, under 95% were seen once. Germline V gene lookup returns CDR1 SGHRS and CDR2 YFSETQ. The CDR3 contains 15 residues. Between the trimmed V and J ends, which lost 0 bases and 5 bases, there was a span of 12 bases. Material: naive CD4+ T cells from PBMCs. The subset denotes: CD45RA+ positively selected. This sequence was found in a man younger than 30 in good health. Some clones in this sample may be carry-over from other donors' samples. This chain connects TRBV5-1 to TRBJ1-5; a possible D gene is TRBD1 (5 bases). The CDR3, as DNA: TGCGCCAGCAGCTTGGAAGGGGTTTCCTATCAGCCCCAGCATTTT. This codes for CASSLEGVSYQPQHF. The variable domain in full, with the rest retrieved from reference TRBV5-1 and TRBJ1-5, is KAGVTQTPRYLIKTRGQQVTLSCSPISGHRSVSWYQQTPGQGLQFLFEYFSETQRNKGNFPGRFSGRQFSNSRSEMNVSTLELGDSALYLCASSLEGVSYQPQHFGDGTRLSIL.